Listed below are T cell receptor beta chains from one sample, sequenced in a study of early T cells in non-severe SARS-CoV-2 infection. One entry per CDR3 protein, called by TCRdb with MiXCR from the 5' RACE reads. The data show roughly 56,000 distinct CDR3 sequences, with roughly 8% seen just once and around 4.5% held by the top ten. The sequenced material came from whole blood. The receptors were sampled from an adult who was a healthcare worker with PCR-confirmed SARS-CoV-2 infection or an uninfected control (not recorded which). The CDR3 runs from the conserved cysteine through the conserved F or W. The D gene is left open where the match is weak. Part of the rows lack a size; the others show once, few, many or a class for expanded clones.

abundance	v_gene	j_gene	d_gene	CDR3nt	CDR3aa
NA	TRBV10-3	TRBJ1-5	TRBD1	TGTGCCATCAGTGGTAATGGGACAGGCAATCAGCCCCAGCATTTT	CAISGNGTGNQPQHF
NA	TRBV5-1	TRBJ2-5	NA	TGCGCCAGCAGCCCTCGACTAGTCCAAGAGACCCAGTACTTC	CASSPRLVQETQYF
many	TRBV20-1	TRBJ2-1	TRBD1	TGCAGTGCTTTTCCGTGGACAGGGGACTACAATGAGCAGTTCTTC	CSAFPWTGDYNEQFF
NA	TRBV20-1	TRBJ2-4	NA	TGCAGTGCTAGGAGGGGGGAGGAAGTAGCCAAAAACATTCAGTACTTC	CSARRGEEVAKNIQYF
many	TRBV21-1	TRBJ2-7	NA	TGTGCCAGCAGCACTCATCGGGGACTTACCGTGAGGTGCGAGCAGTACTTC	CASSTHRGLTVRCEQYF
few	TRBV12-3/TRBV12-4	TRBJ2-7	NA	TGTGCCAGCAGTTTCAGTGGAGGTATCTACGAGCAGTACTTC	CASSFSGGIYEQYF
few	TRBV2	TRBJ2-3	NA	TGTGCCAGCGGTGGGGGGAGCACAGATACGCAGTATTTT	CASGGGSTDTQYF
NA	TRBV4-2	TRBJ2-4	NA	TGTGCCAGCAGCCAAGAACAGGCCGTCAAAAACATTCAGTACTTC	CASSQEQAVKNIQYF
many	TRBV14	TRBJ2-1	NA	TGTGCCAGCAGCCAAGAGGGACGGTTAAATGAGCAGTTCTTC	CASSQEGRLNEQFF
few	TRBV29-1	TRBJ1-1	NA	TGCAGCACACGAAACAGTGGGACCACTGAAGCTTTCTTT	CSTRNSGTTEAFF
few	TRBV29-1	TRBJ2-1	NA	TGCAGCGTATCTAGGGGTGAGCAGTTCTTC	CSVSRGEQFF
NA	TRBV28	TRBJ2-7	NA	TGTGCCAGCAGTTCCCCTGGGACTTACTACGAGCAGTACTTC	CASSSPGTYYEQYF
NA	TRBV7-8	TRBJ2-1	NA	TGTGCCAGCAGCCCCCCCGGAGGTTCCCGATATGAGCAGTTCTTC	CASSPPGGSRYEQFF
once	TRBV30	TRBJ2-7	NA	TGTGCCTGGGATTTGGACCTCTACGAGCAGTACTTC	CAWDLDLYEQYF
few	TRBV7-3	TRBJ2-1	NA	TGTGCCAGCAGCTTTCCACCCGGCGAACCGTTCTTC	CASSFPPGEPFF
few	TRBV29-1	TRBJ2-7	NA	TGCAGCGTTCGACCCCAGAGCTCCTACGAGCAGTACTTC	CSVRPQSSYEQYF
few	TRBV5-6	TRBJ1-5	TRBD1	TGTGCCAGCAGCTTTGGTACAGGGGGCAATCAGCCCCAGCATTTT	CASSFGTGGNQPQHF
NA	TRBV12-3/TRBV12-4	TRBJ2-2	NA	TGTGCCAGCAGTCCAAGACCAGCGAACACCGGGGAGCTGTTTTTT	CASSPRPANTGELFF
many	TRBV7-9	TRBJ1-5	NA	TGTGCCAGCAGGATCAAGTCGGGCAGGGCCCTAAACGGCAATCAGCCCCAGCATTTT	CASRIKSGRALNGNQPQHF
NA	TRBV6-5	TRBJ1-2	NA	TGTGCCAGCAGTTACAACAGAAGAAACTATGGCTACACCTTC	CASSYNRRNYGYTF
NA	TRBV20-1	TRBJ2-3	NA	TGCAGTGCTAGAGGGGGGAGAGGGGCAGATACGCAGTATTTT	CSARGGRGADTQYF
NA	TRBV6-5	TRBJ2-7	TRBD1	TGTGCCAGCAGTTACCGAGGGGGCAGATACGAGCAGTACTTC	CASSYRGGRYEQYF
few	TRBV6-2/TRBV6-3	TRBJ1-5	NA	TGTGCCAGCAGGAACCGGGCTGTCAATCAGCCCCAGCATTTT	CASRNRAVNQPQHF
few	TRBV14	TRBJ2-7	NA	TGTGCCAGCAGCCAAGATCCCGGGGCCCCCTACGAGCAGTACTTC	CASSQDPGAPYEQYF
NA	TRBV5-1	TRBJ2-1	TRBD2	TGCGCCAGCAGCTCTTTAGCGGGAGGCCCTTCCTACAATGAGCAGTTCTTC	CASSSLAGGPSYNEQFF
NA	TRBV28	TRBJ2-7	TRBD2	TGTGCCAGCAGTTTCGCGGGGGGGCTATACGAGCAGTACTTC	CASSFAGGLYEQYF
NA	TRBV7-8	TRBJ2-7	NA	TGTGCCAGCAGCTTAGTTGGGCAGACTTCCTACGAGCAGTACTTC	CASSLVGQTSYEQYF
few	TRBV25-1	TRBJ2-1	TRBD1	TGTGCCAGCAGTACCCGGACAGGACCAAATACGGACAATGAGCAGTTCTTC	CASSTRTGPNTDNEQFF
few	TRBV29-1	TRBJ2-1	NA	TGCAGCGTTGGCCATGAGCAGTTCTTC	CSVGHEQFF
few	TRBV19	TRBJ1-3	TRBD1	TGTGCCAGTAGCATCGGGACAGTCTCTGGAAACACCATATATTTT	CASSIGTVSGNTIYF
many	TRBV11-2	TRBJ2-2	NA	TGTGCCAGCAGCTCGCATTTTTTACAGAACACCGGGGAGCTGTTTTTT	CASSSHFLQNTGELFF
NA	TRBV29-1	TRBJ2-7	NA	TGCAGCGCCATGCGGGGTGGCGCTGGCGAGCAGTACTTC	CSAMRGGAGEQYF
many	TRBV29-1	TRBJ2-1	TRBD2	TGCAGCGTGGGGACTAGCGGGAGGAATGAGCAGTTCTTC	CSVGTSGRNEQFF
NA	TRBV19	TRBJ2-7	NA	TGTGCCAGTAGTATTGGTTGGACGGGGGACTACGAGCAGTACTTC	CASSIGWTGDYEQYF
many	TRBV3-1	TRBJ2-3	TRBD1	TGTGCCAGCAGCCGTGGACAGGGGAGAACAGATACGCAGTATTTT	CASSRGQGRTDTQYF
NA	TRBV7-6	TRBJ2-7	NA	TGTGCCAGCAGTTATCGGGACGGAACCAACTACGAGCAGTACTTC	CASSYRDGTNYEQYF
NA	TRBV7-9	TRBJ2-1	NA	TGTGCCAGCAGCCAGACTAGGTTCGCCCACAATGAGCAGTTCTTC	CASSQTRFAHNEQFF
many	TRBV10-1	TRBJ2-3	NA	TGCGCCAGCTTCAGAACCCCTCGTAGCACAGATACGCAGTATTTT	CASFRTPRSTDTQYF
NA	TRBV19	TRBJ1-5	NA	TGTGCCAGTAGTAAGGGGGGGAATCAGCCCCAGCATTTT	CASSKGGNQPQHF
many	TRBV7-8	TRBJ2-4	TRBD2	TGTGCCAGCAGCTTAGTTGGGACTAGCGGGAGTAAGGCCAAAAACATTCAGTACTTC	CASSLVGTSGSKAKNIQYF
NA	TRBV12-3/TRBV12-4	TRBJ1-5	TRBD1	TGTGCCAGCAGCCCTAGGACAGGGGAATATAGCAATCAGCCCCAGCATTTT	CASSPRTGEYSNQPQHF